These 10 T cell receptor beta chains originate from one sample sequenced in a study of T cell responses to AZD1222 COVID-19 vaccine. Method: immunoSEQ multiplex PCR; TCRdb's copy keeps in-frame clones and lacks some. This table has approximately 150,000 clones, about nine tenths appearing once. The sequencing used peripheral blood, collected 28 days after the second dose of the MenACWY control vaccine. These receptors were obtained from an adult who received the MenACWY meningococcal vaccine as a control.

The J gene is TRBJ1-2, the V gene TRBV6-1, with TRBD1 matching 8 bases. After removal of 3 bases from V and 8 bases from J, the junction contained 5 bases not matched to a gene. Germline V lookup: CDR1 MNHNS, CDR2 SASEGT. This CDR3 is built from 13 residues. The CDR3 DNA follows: TGTGCCAGCAGTGACAGGGGGCTGTGGGGCTACACCTTC. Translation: CASSDRGLWGYTF.

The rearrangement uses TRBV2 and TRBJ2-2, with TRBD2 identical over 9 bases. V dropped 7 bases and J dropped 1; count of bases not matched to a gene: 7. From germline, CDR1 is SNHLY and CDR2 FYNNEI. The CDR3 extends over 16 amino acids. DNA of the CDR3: TGTGCCAGCATAAACGGGCGGGAGGGGAACACCGGGGAGCTGTTTTTT. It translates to CASINGREGNTGELFF. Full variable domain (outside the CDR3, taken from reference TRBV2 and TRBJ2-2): EPEVTQTPSHQVTQMGQEVILRCVPISNHLYFYWYRQILGQKVEFLVSFYNNEISEKSEIFDDQFSVERPDGSNFTLKIRSTKLEDSAMYFCASINGREGNTGELFFGEGSRLTVL.

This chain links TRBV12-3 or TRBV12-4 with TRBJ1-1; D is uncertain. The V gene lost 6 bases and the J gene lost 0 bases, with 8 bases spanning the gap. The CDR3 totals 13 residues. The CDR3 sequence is CASSRLMNTEAFF. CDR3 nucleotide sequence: TGTGCCAGCAGCAGACTTATGAACACTGAAGCTTTCTTT.

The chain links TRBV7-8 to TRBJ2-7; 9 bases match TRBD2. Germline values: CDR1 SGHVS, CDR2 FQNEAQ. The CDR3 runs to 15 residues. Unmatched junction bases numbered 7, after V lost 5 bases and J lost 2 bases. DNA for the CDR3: TGTGCCAGCAGCCGAGCTAGCGGGGATACCTACGAGCAGTACTTC. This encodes CASSRASGDTYEQYF. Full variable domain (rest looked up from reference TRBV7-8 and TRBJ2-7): GAGVSQSPRYKVAKRGQDVALRCDPISGHVSLFWYQQALGQGPEFLTYFQNEAQLDKSGLPSDRFFAERPEGSVSTLKIQRTQQEDSAVYLCASSRASGDTYEQYFGPGTRLTVT.

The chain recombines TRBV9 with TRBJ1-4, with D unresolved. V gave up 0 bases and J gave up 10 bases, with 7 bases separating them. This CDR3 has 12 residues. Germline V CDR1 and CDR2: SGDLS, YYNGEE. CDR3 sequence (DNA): TGTGCCAGCAGCGTAGAGAACGGAAAACTGTTTTTT. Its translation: CASSVENGKLFF.

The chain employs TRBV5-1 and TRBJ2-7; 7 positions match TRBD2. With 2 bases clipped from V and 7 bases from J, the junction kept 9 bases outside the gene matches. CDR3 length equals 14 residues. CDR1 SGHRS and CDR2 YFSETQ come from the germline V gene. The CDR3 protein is CASSLTGPAGEQYF. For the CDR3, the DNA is TGCGCCAGCAGCTTAACAGGCCCAGCGGGGGAGCAGTACTTC.

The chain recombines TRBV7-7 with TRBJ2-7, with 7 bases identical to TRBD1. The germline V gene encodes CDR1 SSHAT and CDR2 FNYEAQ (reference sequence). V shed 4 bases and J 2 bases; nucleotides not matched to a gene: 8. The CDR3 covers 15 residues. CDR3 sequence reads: CASSSGTAKTYEQYF. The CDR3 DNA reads TGTGCCAGCAGCTCCGGGACAGCAAAGACCTACGAGCAGTACTTC.

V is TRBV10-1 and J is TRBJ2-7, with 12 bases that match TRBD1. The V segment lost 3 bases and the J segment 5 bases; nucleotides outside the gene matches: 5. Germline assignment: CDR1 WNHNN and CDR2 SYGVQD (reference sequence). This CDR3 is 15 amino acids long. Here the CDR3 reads CASSDPGQGANEQYF. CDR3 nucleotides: TGCGCCAGCAGTGACCCGGGACAGGGGGCCAACGAGCAGTACTTC.

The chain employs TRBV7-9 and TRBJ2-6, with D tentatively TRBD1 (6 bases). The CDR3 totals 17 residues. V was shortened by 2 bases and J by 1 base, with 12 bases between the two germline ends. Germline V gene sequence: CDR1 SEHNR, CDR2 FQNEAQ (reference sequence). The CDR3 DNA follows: TGTGCCAGCAGCTTAAGCAGGGGAGCGTCTGGGGCCAACGTCCTGACTTTC. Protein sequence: CASSLSRGASGANVLTF. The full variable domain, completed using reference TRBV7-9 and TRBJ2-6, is DTGVSQNPRHKITKRGQNVTFRCDPISEHNRLYWYRQTLGQGPEFLTYFQNEAQLEKSRLLSDRFSAERPKGSFSTLEIQRTEQGDSAMYLCASSLSRGASGANVLTFGAGSRLTVL.

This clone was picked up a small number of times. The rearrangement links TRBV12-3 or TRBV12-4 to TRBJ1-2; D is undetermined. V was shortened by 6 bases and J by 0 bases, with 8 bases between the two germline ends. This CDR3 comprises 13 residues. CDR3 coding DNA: TGTGCCAGCAGCTACGGGACTAACTATGGCTACACCTTC. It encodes CASSYGTNYGYTF.